This T cell receptor (beta chain) was retrieved from a study of T-cell reconstitution after alpha-beta-depleted transplantation in children. The CDR3 runs 12 residues. Looked up from germline, CDR1 is DFQATT and CDR2 is SNEGSKA (reference sequence). Trimming removed 6 bases at V and 7 bases at J, with 12 bases between. Preparation of the TCRbeta library involved a method that used unique molecular identifiers. TCRdb independently ran MiXCR on the PCR reads; one entry per CDR3 protein. Of 500,000 to 600,000 distinct CDR3 sequences in the sample, about 17% are singletons; the top ten hold 3% to 4%. The chain carries TRBV20-1 and TRBJ1-4, with unresolved D. Sequenced here: PBMCs from the stem cell graft donor, sampled from the stem cell graft. The clonotype was recovered from a human donor who donated a stem cell graft to a child with acute lymphoblastic leukemia. The CDR3 bases are TGCAGTGCCTTCTCCATCGGTGAAAAACTGTTTTTT. Translation: CSAFSIGEKLFF.